This T cell receptor (beta chain) was obtained from a study of early T cells in non-severe SARS-CoV-2 infection. Study context: Whole-blood bulk RNA, unsorted, was sequenced, and chains were unpaired.

Study results and limitations: Reliance on VDJdb matching favored anti-spike CD8 responses; private and CD4 specificities were missed.

The V and J ends lost 5 bases and 2 bases, in that order; junction bases with no gene match: 7. The germline V gene has CDR1 SEHNR and CDR2 FQNEAQ (reference sequence). The CDR3 is 16 residues long. In this sample, this clonotype turned up a few times. Its antigen is not known. Unique molecular identifiers were affixed to single, distinct cDNA molecules. TCRdb processed the 5' RACE reads anew with MiXCR; each CDR3 protein has one entry. The sample shows over 75,000 distinct CDR3 sequences, under 15% of them seen only once. The origin of this receptor is an adult who was a healthcare worker with PCR-confirmed SARS-CoV-2 infection or an uninfected control (not recorded which). Sequencing input: whole blood. V is TRBV7-9 and J is TRBJ2-5; 11 nucleotides match TRBD2. The DNA of the CDR3 is TGTGCCAGCAGCCTCCGACTAGCGGGGTATCAAGAGACCCAGTACTTC. It is translated as CASSLRLAGYQETQYF.